A single sample gave rise to the 8 T cell receptor beta chains below, sequenced in a study of shared clonotypes between healthy human individuals. Naive CD8 isolation took CD45RO-negative cells positively selected for CCR7 and excluded terminally differentiated effector memory CD45RA+ cells. TCRdb's copy holds only in-frame clones and misses some; the assay was immunoSEQ multiplex PCR. The sample yields about 1.9 million clones, 80% to 95% seen once. Sequenced input: naive CD8+ T cells from PBMCs. The origin of the receptors is a man aged 18-30 years in good health. Some clones in this sample may be carry-over from other donors' samples.

The chain joins TRBV13 to TRBJ2-5, with 7 nucleotides matching TRBD1. The CDR3 loop spans 14 amino acids. The trim removed 5 bases at V and 1 base at J, leaving 4 bases unmatched. CDR1 is PRHDT, CDR2 FYEKMQ, per germline (reference sequence). CDR3 sequence: CASSRRGPQETQYF. CDR3 sequence (DNA): TGTGCCAGCAGCCGTAGGGGGCCCCAAGAGACCCAGTACTTC. The full variable domain, with the rest looked up from reference TRBV13 and TRBJ2-5, is AAGVIQSPRHLIKEKRETATLKCYPIPRHDTVYWYQQGPGQDPQFLISFYEKMQSDKGSIPDRFSAQQFSDYHSELNMSSLELGDSALYFCASSRRGPQETQYFGPGTRLLVL.

This chain links TRBV15 with TRBJ2-5; 7 bases are a match to TRBD2. Germline CDR1 LNHNV, CDR2 YYDKDF (reference sequence). After removal of 5 bases from V and 2 bases from J, the junction contained 5 bases not matched to a gene. The CDR3 runs to 14 residues. DNA of the CDR3: TGTGCCACCAGCGTTCTAGCGGCACAAGAGACCCAGTACTTC. Its protein is CATSVLAAQETQYF. Combining the CDR3 with reference TRBV15 and TRBJ2-5 gives the whole variable domain DAMVIQNPRYQVTQFGKPVTLSCSQTLNHNVMYWYQQKSSQAPKLLFHYYDKDFNNEADTPDNFQSRRPNTSFCFLDIRSPGLGDTAMYLCATSVLAAQETQYFGPGTRLLVL.

The count of this clone is one. Additional DNA sequences in this sample encode the identical CDR3. The chain joins TRBV7-9 to TRBJ2-5; tentative D call: TRBD2 (5 bases). The length of the CDR3 is 12 residues. Deletions cut 5 bases from V and 1 base from J, with 5 bases between. Germline CDR1 and CDR2: SEHNR and FQNEAQ (reference sequence). The CDR3 DNA reads TGTGCCAGCAGCACTAGCCAAGAGACCCAGTACTTC. It codes for CASSTSQETQYF.

The V call is TRBV28, the J call TRBJ2-1; D remains ambiguous. The V and J ends lost 10 bases and 4 bases respectively, with 14 bases between them. From germline, CDR1 is MDHEN and CDR2 SYDVKM. The CDR3 has 13 amino acids. The CDR3 DNA is TGTGCCACCCTCACTCCTCTTTACAATGAGCAGTTCTTC. It yields the protein CATLTPLYNEQFF.

The chain uses TRBV15 and TRBJ2-3; possibly TRBD2 for D (5 bases). The CDR3 has 16 amino acids. V lost 3 bases and J 4 bases, leaving 17 bases between the germline ends. Germline lookup yields CDR1 LNHNV and CDR2 YYDKDF (reference sequence). The CDR3 protein is CATSSLSGGGADTQYF. The CDR3 nucleotides read TGTGCCACCAGCAGCCTCAGCGGAGGCGGTGCAGATACGCAGTATTTT.

The chain is built from TRBV5-6 and TRBJ2-2; TRBD2 is a possible D gene (6 bases). CDR1 and CDR2 (germline): SGHDT, YYEEEE. Trimming cost V 4 bases and J 4 bases, with 20 bases left between them. The CDR3 totals 17 residues. In nucleotides, the CDR3 is TGTGCCAGCAGCCAACGCGGGGCCGGACTGGGCACCGGGGAGCTGTTTTTT. This codes for CASSQRGAGLGTGELFF.

V is TRBV5-4 and J is TRBJ1-1, with D hard to call. V lost 4 bases to trimming and J lost 2 bases, with 9 bases between them. Germline lookup yields CDR1 SGHNT and CDR2 YYREEE (reference sequence). The CDR3 contains 13 residues. CDR3 coding DNA: TGTGCCAGCAGCCCACAAAAAAACACTGAAGCTTTCTTT. Its protein product is CASSPQKNTEAFF.

V is TRBV28 and J is TRBJ1-1; TRBD1 matches at 7 bases. CDR3 length: 13 residues. V lost 5 bases and J lost 8; bases outside the gene matches: 8. Germline loops: CDR1 MDHEN, CDR2 SYDVKM. The CDR3 coding sequence is TGTGCCAGCAGTCCCTGGGACAGCATCGAAGCTTTCTTT. It is translated as CASSPWDSIEAFF.